This T cell receptor (beta chain) was obtained from a study of cytomegalovirus exposure and HLA in healthy donors. The study ran its PCR with 60 Vbeta and 13 Jbeta primers. Authors' analysis steps: In a later analysis, approximately 73 million unique TCR beta chains included roughly 11 million shared by two or more donors. Assay used: immunoSEQ multiplex PCR; TCRdb lists only in-frame clones, some missing. The D gene and trimming were derived from the DNA, and the V and J assignments and clone size from that table. The sample records 90,000 to 120,000 clones, under 85% being singletons. V shed 4 bases and J 8 bases; nucleotides not matched to a gene: 9. In germline, CDR1 is SEHNR, CDR2 FQNEAQ (reference sequence). The length of the CDR3 is 15 residues. Turning to this clone: Its antigen is undetermined.

General study findings and limits: Analyzed later, most CMV-associated TCR beta chains appeared HLA-restricted. Later analysis demonstrated an association between a missense DCLRE1C variant and TCR beta V- and J-gene trimming. Later analysis identified several of the most significant clusters that appeared linked to common viral pathogens.

The sequenced sample consisted of PBMCs. The TCR sequence derives from a male donor in good health and CMV-seronegative. The V gene is TRBV7-9, the J gene TRBJ1-3; 9 nucleotides line up with TRBD1. For the CDR3, the DNA is TGTGCCAGCAGCTCAACGGACAGGGGTGGGGACACCATATATTTT. Protein sequence: CASSSTDRGGDTIYF.